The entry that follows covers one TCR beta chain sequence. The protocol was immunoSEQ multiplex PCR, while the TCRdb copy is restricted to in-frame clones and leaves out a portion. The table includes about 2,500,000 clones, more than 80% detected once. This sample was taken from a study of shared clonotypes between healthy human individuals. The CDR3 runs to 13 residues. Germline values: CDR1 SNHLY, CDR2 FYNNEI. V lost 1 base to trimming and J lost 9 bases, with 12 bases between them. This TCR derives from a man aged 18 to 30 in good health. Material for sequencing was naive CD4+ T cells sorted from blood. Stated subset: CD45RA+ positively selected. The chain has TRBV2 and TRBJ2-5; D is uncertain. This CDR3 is CASSEDSTTPQYF. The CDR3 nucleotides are TGTGCCAGCAGTGAAGATAGCACGACCCCCCAGTACTTC.